This TCR beta chain originates from a study of post-analysis software for immune sequencing data. For this clonotype: The target antigen is unknown.

The TCR beta cDNA libraries carried unique molecular identifiers. TCRdb itself ran the PCR reads through MiXCR, one entry per CDR3 protein. The data show about 620,000 distinct CDR3 sequences, 44% seen once. Overall study findings and caveats: Those samples that were prepared in the same batch co-clustered strongly by F measure. Elevated frequency relative to controls characterized about 5 TRBV segments in patients, TRBV5-6, TRBV5-1 and TRBV20-1 among them.

Germline V gives CDR1 SGHRS, CDR2 YFSETQ. The CDR3 length is 16 residues. V lost 2 bases, J lost 4 bases, and 19 bases lay in between. This receptor was identified in a girl under 18 with multiple sclerosis. The J gene is TRBJ2-7, the V gene TRBV5-1, with D perhaps TRBD1 (5 bases). The sequenced material came from blood. The CDR3 spells CASSFSAGHLRYEQYF. CDR3 nucleotide sequence: TGCGCCAGCAGCTTCTCCGCCGGACACCTTAGGTACGAGCAGTACTTC.